Below, one T cell receptor (beta chain) is given with its context. The target antigen is unknown. This entry belongs to a study of identical twins. A single record per CDR3 protein comes from TCRdb applying MiXCR to the 5' RACE reads. The sample lists 1.5 million to 2 million distinct CDR3 sequences, less than 40% seen once, with about 0.25% in the top ten. The CDR3 has 14 amino acids. V dropped 5 bases and J dropped 6 bases, with 17 bases sitting between them. Looked up from germline, CDR1 is SGHVS and CDR2 is FQNEAQ. General observations from the study: Fewer insertions marked abundant cord blood beta clonotypes; young adult naive trended weakly, memory not at all. Models underestimated how often monozygotic twins shared out-of-frame TCR alpha.

The chain couples TRBV7-8 to TRBJ2-7, with D uncertain. Sequencing input: cord blood. The sequence derives from a newborn girl in good health. CDR3 amino acids: CASSPYRKGREQYF. The CDR3 DNA follows: TGTGCCAGCAGCCCCTACCGAAAGGGTCGCGAGCAGTACTTC.